This T cell receptor beta chain was identified during a study of blood T cell repertoires in COVID-19. Across the whole study: The study drew acute and convalescent COVID-19 samples from the United States, Italy and Spain.

Authors' methods: Estimation of nucleated cell counts relied on the amplification of reference gene primers. The assay was immunoSEQ multiplex PCR, and TCRdb's table has in-frame clones only and misses some. The D gene and trimming were derived from the DNA, and the V and J assignments and clone size from that table. The sample shows approximately 330,000 clones, approximately 88% of them seen only once. In Seattle, patients joined the study during active infection and were tracked longitudinally. The clonotype comes from a man aged 25-45 years with COVID-19, enrolled during active disease. Sequencing used peripheral blood.

CDR3 nucleotide sequence: TGCGCCAGCACCCTGGGGGCATCCGGGGATGAAAAACTGTTTTTT. This sequence encodes CASTLGASGDEKLFF. The V call is TRBV5-1, the J call TRBJ1-4, with D perhaps TRBD1 (6 bases). Trimming took 6 bases from V and 6 from J, leaving 18 bases between them. CDR1 and CDR2 from the germline V gene are SGHRS and YFSETQ. The CDR3 has 15 amino acids.